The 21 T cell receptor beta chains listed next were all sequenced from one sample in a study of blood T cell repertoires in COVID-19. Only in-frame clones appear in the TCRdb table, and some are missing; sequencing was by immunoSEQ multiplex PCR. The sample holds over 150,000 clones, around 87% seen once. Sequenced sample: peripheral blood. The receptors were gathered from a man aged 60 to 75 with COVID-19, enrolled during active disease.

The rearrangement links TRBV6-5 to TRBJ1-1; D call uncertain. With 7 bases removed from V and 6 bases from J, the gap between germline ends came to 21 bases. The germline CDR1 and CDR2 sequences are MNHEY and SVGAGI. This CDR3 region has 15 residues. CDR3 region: CASKKGPGEGPEAFF. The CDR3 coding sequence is TGTGCCAGCAAGAAGGGCCCCGGGGAAGGGCCTGAAGCTTTCTTT.

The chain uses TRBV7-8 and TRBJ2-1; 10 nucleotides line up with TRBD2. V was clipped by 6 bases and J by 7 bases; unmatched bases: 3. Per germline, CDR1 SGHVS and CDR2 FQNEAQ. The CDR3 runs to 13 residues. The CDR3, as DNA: TGTGCCAGCAGGGGACTAGCGCGAAATGAGCAGTTCTTC. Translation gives CASRGLARNEQFF.

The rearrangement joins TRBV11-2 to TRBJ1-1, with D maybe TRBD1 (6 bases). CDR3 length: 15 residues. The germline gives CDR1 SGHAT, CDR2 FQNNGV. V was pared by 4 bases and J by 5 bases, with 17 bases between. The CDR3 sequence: CASSYGGGGRTEAFF. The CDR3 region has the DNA TGTGCCAGCAGCTACGGTGGGGGGGGGCGAACTGAAGCTTTCTTT.

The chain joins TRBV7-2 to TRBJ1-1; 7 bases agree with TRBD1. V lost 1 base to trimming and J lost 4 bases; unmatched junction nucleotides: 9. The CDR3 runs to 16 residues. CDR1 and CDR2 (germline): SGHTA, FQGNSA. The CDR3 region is CASSLVGAGGVTEAFF. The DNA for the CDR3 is TGTGCCAGCAGCTTAGTTGGGGCAGGGGGTGTCACTGAAGCTTTCTTT.

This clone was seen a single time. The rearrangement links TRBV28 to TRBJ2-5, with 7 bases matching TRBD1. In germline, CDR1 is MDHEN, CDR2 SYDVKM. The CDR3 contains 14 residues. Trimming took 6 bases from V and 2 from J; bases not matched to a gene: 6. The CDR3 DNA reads TGTGCCAGCAGCTTAGGGGGCCGTCAAGAGACCCAGTACTTC. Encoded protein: CASSLGGRQETQYF.

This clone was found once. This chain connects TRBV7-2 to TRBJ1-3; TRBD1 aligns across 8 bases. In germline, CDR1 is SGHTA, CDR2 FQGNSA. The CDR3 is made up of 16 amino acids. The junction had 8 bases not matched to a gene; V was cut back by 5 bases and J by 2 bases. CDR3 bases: TGTGCCAGCAGCGAGTTCAGGACAGGGACTGGAAACACCATATATTTT. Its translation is CASSEFRTGTGNTIYF.

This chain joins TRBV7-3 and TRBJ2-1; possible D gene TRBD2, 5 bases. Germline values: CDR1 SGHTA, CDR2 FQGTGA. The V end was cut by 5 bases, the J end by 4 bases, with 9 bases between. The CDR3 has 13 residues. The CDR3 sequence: CASSRTRYNEQFF. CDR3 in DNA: TGTGCCAGCAGCCGGACTCGGTACAATGAGCAGTTCTTC.

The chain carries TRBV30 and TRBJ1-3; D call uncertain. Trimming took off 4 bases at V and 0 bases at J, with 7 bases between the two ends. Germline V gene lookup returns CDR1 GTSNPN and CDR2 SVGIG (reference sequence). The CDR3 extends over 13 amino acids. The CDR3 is CAWTRFSGNTIYF. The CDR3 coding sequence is TGTGCCTGGACTCGGTTCTCTGGAAACACCATATATTTT. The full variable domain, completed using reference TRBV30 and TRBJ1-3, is SQTIHQWPATLVQPVGSPLSLECTVEGTSNPNLYWYRQAAGRGLQLLFYSVGIGQISSEVPQNLSASRPQDRQFILSSKKLLLSDSGFYLCAWTRFSGNTIYFGEGSWLTVV.

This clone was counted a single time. CDR3 DNA: TGTGCCAGCAGCTTAGGCAGGGCTTTGAGGCCTGAAGCTTTCTTT. Its translation is CASSLGRALRPEAFF. The V call is TRBV7-8, the J call TRBJ1-1, with a weak D call TRBD1 (5 bases). V lost 1 base, J lost 6 bases, and 15 bases lay in between. CDR1 and CDR2 (germline): SGHVS, FQNEAQ. The CDR3 is made up of 15 amino acids.

The DNA of the CDR3 is TGTGCCAGCAGCTTGGGACAGCAGGGCACCGGGGAGCTGTTTTTT. Translating gives CASSLGQQGTGELFF. The gene calls are TRBV7-2 and TRBJ2-2, with TRBD1 identical over 7 bases. CDR3 length equals 15 residues. V gave up 3 bases and J gave up 4 bases; unmatched junction bases: 5. The germline gives CDR1 SGHTA, CDR2 FQGNSA. The variable domain in full, with the rest retrieved from reference TRBV7-2 and TRBJ2-2, is GAGVSQSPSNKVTEKGKDVELRCDPISGHTALYWYRQSLGQGLEFLIYFQGNSAPDKSGLPSDRFSAERTGGSVSTLTIQRTQQEDSAVYLCASSLGQQGTGELFFGEGSRLTVL.

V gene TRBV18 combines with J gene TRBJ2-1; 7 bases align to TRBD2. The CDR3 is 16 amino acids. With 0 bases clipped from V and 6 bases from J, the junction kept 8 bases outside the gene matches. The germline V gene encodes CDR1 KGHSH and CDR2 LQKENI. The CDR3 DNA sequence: TGTGCCAGCTCACCACCGCGGTCTAGCGGAACCAATGAGCAGTTCTTC. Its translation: CASSPPRSSGTNEQFF. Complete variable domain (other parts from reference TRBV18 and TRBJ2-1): NAGVMQNPRHLVRRRGQEARLRCSPMKGHSHVYWYRQLPEEGLKFMVYLQKENIIDESGMPKERFSAEFPKEGPSILRIQQVVRGDSAAYFCASSPPRSSGTNEQFFGPGTRLTVL.

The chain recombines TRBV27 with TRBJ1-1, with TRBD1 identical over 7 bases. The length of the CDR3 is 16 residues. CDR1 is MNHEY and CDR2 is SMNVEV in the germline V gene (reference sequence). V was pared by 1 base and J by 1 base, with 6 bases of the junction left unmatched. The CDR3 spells CASSLYPAGGNTEAFF. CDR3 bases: TGTGCCAGCAGTTTATATCCCGCAGGGGGGAACACTGAAGCTTTCTTT.

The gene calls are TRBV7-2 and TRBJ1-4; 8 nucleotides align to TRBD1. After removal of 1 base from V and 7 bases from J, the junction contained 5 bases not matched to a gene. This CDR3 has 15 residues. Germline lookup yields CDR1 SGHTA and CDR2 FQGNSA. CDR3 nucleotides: TGTGCCAGCAGCTTAGGGGACAGGTTGAGTGAAAAACTGTTTTTT. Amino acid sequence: CASSLGDRLSEKLFF.

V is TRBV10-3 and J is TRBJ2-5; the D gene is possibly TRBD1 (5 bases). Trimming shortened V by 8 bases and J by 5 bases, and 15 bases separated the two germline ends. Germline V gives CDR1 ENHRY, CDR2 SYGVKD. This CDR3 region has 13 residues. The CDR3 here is CAIGNRSRETQYF. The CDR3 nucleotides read TGTGCCATCGGCAACAGGTCCAGGGAGACCCAGTACTTC.

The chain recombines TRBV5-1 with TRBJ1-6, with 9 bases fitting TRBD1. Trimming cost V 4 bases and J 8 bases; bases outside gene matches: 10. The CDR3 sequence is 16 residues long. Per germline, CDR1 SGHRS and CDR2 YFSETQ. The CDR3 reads CASSQGTGREDSPLHF. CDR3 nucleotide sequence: TGCGCCAGCAGCCAGGGGACAGGGAGAGAAGATTCACCCCTCCACTTT.

CDR3: CAISDRFKDRDNQPQHF. In DNA, the CDR3 is TGTGCCATCAGTGATCGATTTAAGGACAGGGATAATCAGCCCCAGCATTTT. The J gene is TRBJ1-5, the V gene TRBV10-3, with TRBD1 matching over 8 bases. There are 17 residues in the CDR3. The V gene end was trimmed by 3 bases and the J gene end by 4 bases; junction bases not matched to a gene: 11. Germline V gene sequence: CDR1 ENHRY, CDR2 SYGVKD.

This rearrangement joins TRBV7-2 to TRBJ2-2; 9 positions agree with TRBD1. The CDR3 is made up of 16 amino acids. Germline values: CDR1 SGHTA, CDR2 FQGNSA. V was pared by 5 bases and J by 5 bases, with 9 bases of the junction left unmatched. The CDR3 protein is CASSRTGASLTGELFF. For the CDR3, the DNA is TGTGCCAGCAGCCGGACAGGGGCGTCGTTGACCGGGGAGCTGTTTTTT.

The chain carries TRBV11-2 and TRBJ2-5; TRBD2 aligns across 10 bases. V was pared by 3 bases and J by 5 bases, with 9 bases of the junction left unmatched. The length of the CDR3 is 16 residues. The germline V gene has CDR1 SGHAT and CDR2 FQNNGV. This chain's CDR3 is CASSFQGLAGVETQYF. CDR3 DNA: TGTGCCAGCAGCTTCCAGGGGCTAGCGGGAGTTGAGACCCAGTACTTC.

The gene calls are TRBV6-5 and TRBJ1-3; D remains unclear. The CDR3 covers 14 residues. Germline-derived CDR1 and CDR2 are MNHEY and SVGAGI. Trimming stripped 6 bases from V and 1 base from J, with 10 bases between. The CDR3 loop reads CASSNTRSGNTIYF. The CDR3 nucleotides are TGTGCCAGCAGCAACACCAGGTCTGGAAACACCATATATTTT.

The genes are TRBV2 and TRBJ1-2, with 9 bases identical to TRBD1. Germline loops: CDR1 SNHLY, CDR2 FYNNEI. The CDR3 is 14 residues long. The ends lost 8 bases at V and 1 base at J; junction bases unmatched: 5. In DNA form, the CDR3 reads TGTGCCAGCCGACAGGGGGTTGGTAACTATGGCTACACCTTC. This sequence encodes CASRQGVGNYGYTF.

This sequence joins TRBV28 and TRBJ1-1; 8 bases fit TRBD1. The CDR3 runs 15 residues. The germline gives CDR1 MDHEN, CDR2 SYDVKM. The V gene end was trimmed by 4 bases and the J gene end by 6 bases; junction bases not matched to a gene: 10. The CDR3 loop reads CASSWGTGRFAEAFF. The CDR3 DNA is TGTGCCAGCAGTTGGGGGACAGGTAGGTTTGCTGAAGCTTTCTTT.